This TCR beta chain was sequenced in a study of OX40 agonist ivuxolimab in advanced cancers. Only in-frame clones appear in the TCRdb table, and some are missing; sequencing was by immunoSEQ multiplex PCR. The sample has 65,000 to 95,000 clones; around 94% are singletons. This receptor was identified in an adult with an advanced solid tumor such as melanoma, head and neck, liver or kidney cancer. The specimen comprised CD4+ or CD8+ T cells sorted from blood, sampled in a trial of the OX40 agonist ivuxolimab.

The CDR3 protein is CASSLGTGGFYEQYF. The CDR3 region has the DNA TGTGCCAGCAGCTTAGGGACAGGGGGATTCTACGAGCAGTACTTC. This chain uses TRBV7-8 with TRBJ2-7, with 10 nucleotides matching TRBD1. The junction had 3 bases not matched to a gene; V was cut back by 1 base and J by 3 bases. CDR1 is SGHVS and CDR2 is FQNEAQ in the germline V gene. The CDR3 loop spans 15 amino acids.